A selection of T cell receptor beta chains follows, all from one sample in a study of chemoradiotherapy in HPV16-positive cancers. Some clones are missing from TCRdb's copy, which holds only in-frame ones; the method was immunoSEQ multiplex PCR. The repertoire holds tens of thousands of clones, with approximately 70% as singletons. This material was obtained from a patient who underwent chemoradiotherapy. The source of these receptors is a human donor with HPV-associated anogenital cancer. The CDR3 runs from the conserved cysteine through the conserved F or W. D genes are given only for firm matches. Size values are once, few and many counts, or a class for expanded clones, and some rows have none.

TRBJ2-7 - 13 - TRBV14 TGTGCCAGCAGCCAAGTCCAGGGCCACGAGCAGTACTTC CASSQVQGHEQYF
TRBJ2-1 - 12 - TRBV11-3 TGTGCCAGCAGCAGCGGCTGGAATGAGCAGTTCTTC CASSSGWNEQFF
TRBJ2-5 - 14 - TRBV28 TGTGCCAGCAGTTTCGCGCTAGCCCGGGAGACCCAGTACTTC CASSFALARETQYF
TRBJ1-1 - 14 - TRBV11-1 TGTGCCAGCAGCCCTAAATCGGTTCGTACTGAAGCTTTCTTT CASSPKSVRTEAFF
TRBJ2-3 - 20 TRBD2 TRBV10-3 TGTGCCATCAGTGTAACAGGGGTTGGTAGCGGGAGAGGGAGCACAGATACGCAGTATTTT CAISVTGVGSGRGSTDTQYF
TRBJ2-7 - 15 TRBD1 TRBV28 TGTGCCAGCAGTCCCCCCGGGACAGGGGGGTACGAGCAGTACTTC CASSPPGTGGYEQYF
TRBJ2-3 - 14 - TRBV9 TGTGCCAGCAGCGTACTGTCGGGGGCAGATACGCAGTATTTT CASSVLSGADTQYF
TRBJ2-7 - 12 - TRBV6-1 TGTGCCAGCAGTGAAGCGGACCGCATGCAGTACTTC CASSEADRMQYF
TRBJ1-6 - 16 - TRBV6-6 TGTGCCAGCAGTTACGGGCCGGGCTCCTATAATTCACCCCTCCACTTT CASSYGPGSYNSPLHF
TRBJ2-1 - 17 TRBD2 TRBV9 TGTGCCAGCAGCGCAGGGACTAGCTATGGCTCCTACAATGAGCAGTTCTTC CASSAGTSYGSYNEQFF
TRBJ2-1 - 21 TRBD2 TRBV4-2 TGTGCCAGCAGCCAAGATACGTCGGGACTAGCGGGAGTGAGCTCCTACAATGAGCAGTTCTTC CASSQDTSGLAGVSSYNEQFF
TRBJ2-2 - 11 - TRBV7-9 TGTGCCAGCAGCACACCCGGGGAGCTGTTTTTT CASSTPGELFF
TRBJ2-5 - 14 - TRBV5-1 TGCGCCAGCAGCTTGCTGGGGGGCCTGGAGACCCAGTACTTC CASSLLGGLETQYF
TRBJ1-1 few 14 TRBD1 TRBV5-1 TGCGCCAGCAGCTCTCGGACAGGGGGCACTGAAGCTTTCTTT CASSSRTGGTEAFF
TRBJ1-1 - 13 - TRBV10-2 TGCGCCACCGAGGACGGACTGAACACTGAAGCTTTCTTT CATEDGLNTEAFF
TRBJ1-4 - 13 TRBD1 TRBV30 TGTGCCTGGGCTGGGACAGGCGGTGAAAAACTGTTTTTT CAWAGTGGEKLFF
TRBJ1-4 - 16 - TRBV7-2 TGTGCCAGCAGCTTAGGTCTGACAAAGGCTAATGAAAAACTGTTTTTT CASSLGLTKANEKLFF
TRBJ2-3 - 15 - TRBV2 TGTGCCAGCAGTGAAGCGCGACCTCCCGGGGATACGCAGTATTTT CASSEARPPGDTQYF
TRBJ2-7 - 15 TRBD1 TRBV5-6 TGTGCCAGCAGCTTAGGAGACAGGGGGCTCTACGAGCAGTACTTC CASSLGDRGLYEQYF
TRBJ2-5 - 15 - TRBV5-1 TGCGCCAGCAACCCCATAAATGCCGCGCGGGAGACCCAGTACTTC CASNPINAARETQYF
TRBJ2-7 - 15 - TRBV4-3 TGCGCCAGCAGCCAAGATTTGCAGGGCTCCTACGAGCAGTACTTC CASSQDLQGSYEQYF
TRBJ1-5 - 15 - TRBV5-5 TGTGCCAGCAGCTTGGAATTCAGGGTGAATCAGCCCCAGCATTTT CASSLEFRVNQPQHF
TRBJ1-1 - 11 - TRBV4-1 TGCGCCAGCAGCCAAGAAGTTCAAGCTTTCTTT CASSQEVQAFF
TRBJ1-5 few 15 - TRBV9 TGTGCCAGCAGCGCGGCCCCAGGGGACGGTCAGCCCCAGCATTTT CASSAAPGDGQPQHF
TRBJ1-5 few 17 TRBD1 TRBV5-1 TGCGCCAGCAGCCCCGGGACAGGGGGAACGGGCAATCAGCCCCAGCATTTT CASSPGTGGTGNQPQHF
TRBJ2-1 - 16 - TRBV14 TGTGCCAGCAGCCATGTCAGGATTCTGACTAACAATGAGCAGTTCTTC CASSHVRILTNNEQFF
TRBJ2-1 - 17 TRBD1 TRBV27 TGTGCCAGCAGTTTAAGGGCGGGGACAGGTGGTCCAAATGAGCAGTTCTTC CASSLRAGTGGPNEQFF
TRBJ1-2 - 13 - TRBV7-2 TGTGCCAGCAGACCCACAGGAGGCTATGGCTACACCTTC CASRPTGGYGYTF
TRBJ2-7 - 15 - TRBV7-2 TGTGCCAGCAACCTTATAGGGACTTCCAGCCACGAGCAGTACTTC CASNLIGTSSHEQYF
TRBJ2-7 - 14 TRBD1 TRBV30 TGTGCCTGGAGTATCCCGGGACAGGGCTACGAGCAGTACTTC CAWSIPGQGYEQYF
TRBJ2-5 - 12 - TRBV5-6 TGTGCCAGCAGCTTGGCCGGAGAGACCCAGTACTTC CASSLAGETQYF
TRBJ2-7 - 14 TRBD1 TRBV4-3 TGCGCCAGCAGCCGAGTACAGGGGGCGAATGAGCAGTACTTC CASSRVQGANEQYF
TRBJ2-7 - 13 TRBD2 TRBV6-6 TGTGCCAGCAGAACCGGGACTAGCTCCGAGCAGTACTTC CASRTGTSSEQYF
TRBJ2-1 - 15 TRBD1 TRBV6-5 TGTGCCAGCAGTTATATGACAGGGGGACGCAATGAGCAGTTCTTC CASSYMTGGRNEQFF
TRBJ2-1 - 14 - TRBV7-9 TGTGCCAGCAGAGGCGGAGGCTCCTACAATGAGCAGTTCTTC CASRGGGSYNEQFF
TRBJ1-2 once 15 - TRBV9 TGTGCCAGCAGCGTAGATTCTCCAGGGGTTGGGGGCTACACCTTC CASSVDSPGVGGYTF
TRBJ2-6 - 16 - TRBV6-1 TGTGCCAGCAGTGAAAGGGTAAACTCTGGGGCCAACGTCCTGACTTTC CASSERVNSGANVLTF
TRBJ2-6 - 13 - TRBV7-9 TGTGCCAGCAGCCCCCCCGGGGCCAACGTCCTGACTTTC CASSPPGANVLTF
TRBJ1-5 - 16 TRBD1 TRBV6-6 TGTGCCACTCACGACAGGGCCTCCTATAGCAATCAGCCCCAGCATTTT CATHDRASYSNQPQHF
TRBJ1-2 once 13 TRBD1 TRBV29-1 TGCAGCGTCGAAAGGACAGGGGGTCGTGGCTACACCTTC CSVERTGGRGYTF
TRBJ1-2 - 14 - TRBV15 TGTGCCACCAGCAGAGATTACACCGGAAACCTCTACACCTTC CATSRDYTGNLYTF
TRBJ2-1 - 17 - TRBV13 TGTGCCAGCAGCTTAGTAAGGGGGACGAGGCTGGGAAATGAGCAGTTCTTC CASSLVRGTRLGNEQFF
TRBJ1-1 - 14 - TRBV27 TGTGCCAGCAGTTTATCGGGTAAGAACACTGAAGCTTTCTTT CASSLSGKNTEAFF
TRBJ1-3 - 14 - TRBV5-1 TGCGCCAGCAGCGCCGCGAGCTCTGGAAACACCATATATTTT CASSAASSGNTIYF
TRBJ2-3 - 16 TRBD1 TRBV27 TGTGCCAGCAGTGGGTGGACAGGGATTAGCACAGATACGCAGTATTTT CASSGWTGISTDTQYF
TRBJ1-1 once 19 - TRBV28 TGTGCCAGCAGTTTATATTTGGAGGGAGCGGGGGTCATGAACACTGAAGCTTTCTTT CASSLYLEGAGVMNTEAFF
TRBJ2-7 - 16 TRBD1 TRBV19 TGTGCCAGTAGTATTTCGGCCGAGACAGGGGGATCGGAGCAGTACTTC CASSISAETGGSEQYF
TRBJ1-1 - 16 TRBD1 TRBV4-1 TGCGCCAGCAGCCTAACCGCAGGGGGGGCGAACACTGAAGCTTTCTTT CASSLTAGGANTEAFF
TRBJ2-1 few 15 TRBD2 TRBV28 TGTGCCAGCAGTAAAAGCGGGGGGGCAGGCAATGAGCAGTTCTTC CASSKSGGAGNEQFF
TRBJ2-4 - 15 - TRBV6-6 TGTGCCAGCAGTTACTTCAGGGAGGCCAAAAACATTCAGTACTTC CASSYFREAKNIQYF
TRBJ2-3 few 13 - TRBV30 TGTGCCTGGAGTGGAGTTGGCACAGATACGCAGTATTTT CAWSGVGTDTQYF
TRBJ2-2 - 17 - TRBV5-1 TGCGCCAGCAGCTTGGCCCTTGCCCTTCTTGGGACCGGGGAGCTGTTTTTT CASSLALALLGTGELFF
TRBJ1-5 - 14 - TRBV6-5 TGTGCCAGCAGTTACGGGGGGATAGGGCAGCCCCAGCATTTT CASSYGGIGQPQHF
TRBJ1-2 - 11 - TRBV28 TGTGCCAGCAGCCCAGAGTCTGGCTACACCTTC CASSPESGYTF
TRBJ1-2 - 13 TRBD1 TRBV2 TGTGCCAGCAGCGCGGACAGGGGGAGTGGCTACACCTTC CASSADRGSGYTF